These 22 T cell receptor beta chains were sequenced from one sample in a study of blood T cell repertoires in COVID-19. Method: immunoSEQ multiplex PCR; TCRdb's copy keeps in-frame clones and lacks some. The data contain 200,000 to 300,000 clones, over 70% of them seen just once; the ten biggest clones take up roughly 8.6%. Sequenced input: peripheral blood. The receptor set was obtained from a human donor in a cohort sampled during active COVID-19.

This rearrangement joins TRBV5-3 to TRBJ2-5, with 10 bases matching TRBD2. TRBV5-3 is marked as an open reading frame, function uncertain. V dropped 1 base and J dropped 5; count of bases not matched to a gene: 23. The CDR3 spans 21 residues. The CDR3 DNA reads TGTGCCAGAAGCTTGTTATCACACGGACTAGCGGCCTTTTCTTTATGGGAGACCCAGTACTTC. Its translation is CARSLLSHGLAAFSLWETQYF.

In its sample, this clone was seen once. CDR3: CAISEAAGGQTGELFF. In DNA, the CDR3 is TGTGCCATCAGTGAGGCGGCGGGGGGGCAGACCGGGGAGCTGTTTTTT. V usage is TRBV10-3 and J usage is TRBJ2-2; 9 bases agree with TRBD2. The ends lost 2 bases at V and 5 bases at J; junction bases unmatched: 6. This CDR3 region has 16 residues. CDR1 and CDR2 (germline): ENHRY, SYGVKD.

The V call is TRBV5-8, the J call TRBJ1-3; D uncertain. The CDR3 is made up of 14 amino acids. CDR1 SGHTS and CDR2 YDEGEE come from the germline V gene. V lost 5 bases, J lost 3 bases, and 12 bases lay in between. The CDR3 nucleotides read TGTGCCAGCAGGTATAGGACTTATGGAAACACCATATATTTT. This encodes CASRYRTYGNTIYF.

This clone showed up just a few times. The J gene is TRBJ1-3, the V gene TRBV5-5, with TRBD1 identical over 10 bases. V was clipped by 4 bases and J by 4 bases; unmatched bases: 11. In germline, CDR1 is SGHKS, CDR2 YYEKEE (reference sequence). This CDR3 comprises 17 residues. CDR3 nucleotides: TGTGCCAGCAGCCGGAACGACAGGGGGCGAATCGGAAACACCATATATTTT. The encoded protein is CASSRNDRGRIGNTIYF.

Many counts were recorded for this clone. The rearrangement links TRBV14 to TRBJ1-2; weak D call: TRBD1 (6 bases). The CDR3 is made up of 13 amino acids. Trimming removed 2 bases at V and 8 bases at J, with 12 bases between. Germline lookup yields CDR1 SGHDN and CDR2 FVKESK. The CDR3 sequence is CASSQFRGIGYTF. The CDR3 DNA follows: TGTGCCAGCAGCCAATTCAGGGGTATCGGCTACACCTTC. The whole variable domain, remainder taken from reference TRBV14 and TRBJ1-2, is EAGVTQFPSHSVIEKGQTVTLRCDPISGHDNLYWYRRVMGKEIKFLLHFVKESKQDESGMPNNRFLAERTGGTYSTLKVQPAELEDSGVYFCASSQFRGIGYTFGSGTRLTVV.

The rearrangement links TRBV7-8 to TRBJ1-2; 9 bases are shared with TRBD1. V dropped 5 bases and J dropped 7; count of bases not matched to a gene: 14. The CDR3 totals 16 residues. Germline-derived CDR1 and CDR2 are SGHVS and FQNEAQ. CDR3 loop: CASSPLLTGQGLGYTF. The DNA of the CDR3 is TGTGCCAGCAGCCCCCTTTTAACGGGACAGGGTCTTGGCTACACCTTC.

A remark on this clone: The junction and the germline gene differ at one end; a read error may be behind it. The V call is TRBV7-7, the J call TRBJ2-1; D is perhaps TRBD2 (6 bases). The CDR3 runs to 15 residues. Germline CDR1 is SSHAT and CDR2 is FNYEAQ (reference sequence). CDR3 sequence reads: CASSLGDFPSHEQFF. The CDR3 bases are TGTGCTAGCAGCTTAGGGGACTTTCCGTCTCATGAGCAGTTCTTC.

This chain uses TRBV13 with TRBJ2-7; 8 positions agree with TRBD1. Trimming took 5 bases from V and 0 from J; bases not matched to a gene: 6. Germline CDR1 and CDR2: PRHDT and FYEKMQ (reference sequence). This CDR3 is 15 amino acids long. The CDR3 DNA reads as TGTGCCAGCAGCCCCGGACAGGGAAACTCCTACGAGCAGTACTTC. Amino acids: CASSPGQGNSYEQYF.

The chain recombines TRBV5-4 with TRBJ2-7, with TRBD2 identical over 7 bases. CDR1 SGHNT and CDR2 YYREEE come from the germline V gene (reference sequence). The CDR3 extends over 16 amino acids. With 4 bases clipped from V and 0 bases from J, the junction kept 10 bases outside the gene matches. The CDR3 is CASSPAGREGSYEQYF. CDR3 nucleotides: TGTGCCAGCAGCCCGGCCGGCAGGGAGGGCTCCTACGAGCAGTACTTC. The whole variable domain, remainder taken from reference TRBV5-4 and TRBJ2-7, is ETGVTQSPTHLIKTRGQQVTLRCSSQSGHNTVSWYQQALGQGPQFIFQYYREEENGRGNFPPRFSGLQFPNYSSELNVNALELDDSALYLCASSPAGREGSYEQYFGPGTRLTVT.

This clone was picked up a small number of times. The chain uses TRBV2 and TRBJ2-2, with 8 bases that match TRBD1. The CDR3 contains 16 residues. With 6 bases clipped from V and 0 bases from J, the junction kept 6 bases outside the gene matches. CDR1 is SNHLY and CDR2 is FYNNEI in the germline V gene. The CDR3 DNA sequence: TGTGCCAGCAGGGCCACAGGGGGATCGAACACCGGGGAGCTGTTTTTT. The encoded protein is CASRATGGSNTGELFF.

The chain combines TRBV5-8 with TRBJ1-1; D perhaps matches TRBD1 (5 bases). The CDR3 length is 13 residues. V shed 1 base and J shed 6 bases, with 10 bases lying between them. Germline V gene data show CDR1 as SGHTS and CDR2 as YDEGEE. CDR3 loop: CASSLKAGSEAFF. The CDR3 DNA reads as TGTGCCAGCAGCTTGAAGGCAGGGTCTGAAGCTTTCTTT.

The chain employs TRBV7-9 and TRBJ1-1; no clear D gene. Looked up from germline, CDR1 is SEHNR and CDR2 is FQNEAQ (reference sequence). Between the trimmed V and J ends, which lost 4 bases and 3 bases, there was a span of 12 bases. This CDR3 has 14 amino acids. CDR3 sequence (DNA): TGTGCCAGCAGCTCCTCACGGGAGGACACTGAAGCTTTCTTT. It specifies CASSSSREDTEAFF.

V and J are TRBV6-5 and TRBJ2-2; D unresolved. The CDR3 totals 11 residues. Germline V gene lookup returns CDR1 MNHEY and CDR2 SVGAGI. Trimming pared 7 bases from V and 7 bases from J, leaving 7 bases between. The CDR3 is CASIQIGELFF. CDR3 bases: TGTGCCAGCATACAGATCGGGGAGCTGTTTTTT.

The chain recombines TRBV5-4 with TRBJ1-6, with 8 bases lining up with TRBD1. The germline gives CDR1 SGHNT, CDR2 YYREEE (reference sequence). Germline trimming cut 4 bases from V and 7 bases from J; bases unmatched to any gene: 7. This CDR3 is built from 15 residues. The CDR3 here is CASSLIRGLNSPLHF. The CDR3 nucleotides read TGTGCCAGCAGCCTTATCAGGGGGCTCAATTCACCCCTCCACTTT.

The V gene is TRBV19, the J gene TRBJ2-7; tentatively, D is TRBD2 (6 bases). CDR1 is LNHDA, CDR2 SQIVND, per germline (reference sequence). The CDR3 spans 16 residues. V lost 5 bases to trimming and J lost 3 bases, with 20 bases between them. The CDR3 region has the DNA TGTGCCAGTAGTTCCGGGGGAGCTTTCAAAGGCTACGAGCAGTACTTC. This gives the protein CASSSGGAFKGYEQYF.

This chain connects TRBV7-3 to TRBJ2-3; D gene unclear. The CDR3 is 13 amino acids. Per the germline V gene, CDR1 is SGHTA and CDR2 is FQGTGA. V was shortened by 5 bases and J by 3 bases, with 9 bases between the two germline ends. The chain's CDR3 is CASSPHGTDTQYF. The CDR3 DNA reads TGTGCCAGCAGCCCACACGGGACAGATACGCAGTATTTT. The full variable domain, rest sourced from reference TRBV7-3 and TRBJ2-3, is GAGVSQTPSNKVTEKGKYVELRCDPISGHTALYWYRQSLGQGPEFLIYFQGTGAADDSGLPNDRFFAVRPEGSVSTLKIQRTERGDSAVYLCASSPHGTDTQYFGPGTRLTVL.

The V call is TRBV5-5, the J call TRBJ1-4; D not resolved. The V end lost 1 base, the J end lost 2 bases, and 12 bases lay between the germline ends. The CDR3 is 16 amino acids. CDR1 and CDR2 (germline): SGHKS, YYEKEE (reference sequence). CDR3 in amino acids: CASSLSGFWTNEKLFF. The CDR3 bases are TGTGCCAGCAGCTTGTCGGGGTTTTGGACTAATGAAAAACTGTTTTTT.

The chain links TRBV7-2 to TRBJ1-4, with D possibly TRBD1 on 6 matching bases. CDR3 size: 14 residues. The V gene lost 6 bases and the J gene lost 2 bases, with 10 bases spanning the gap. CDR1 and CDR2 (germline): SGHTA, FQGNSA. Written as DNA, the CDR3 is TGTGCCAGCAGTCACAGGGTGACTAATGAAAAACTGTTTTTT. Translated, it gives CASSHRVTNEKLFF.

The chain recombines TRBV5-5 with TRBJ1-1; a possible D gene is TRBD1 (5 bases). Germline CDR1 SGHKS, CDR2 YYEKEE (reference sequence). The CDR3 is 15 residues long. Trimming stripped 4 bases from V and 7 bases from J, with 20 bases between. CDR3 region: CASSLDVDNTFEAFF. CDR3 DNA: TGTGCCAGCAGCCTGGACGTGGACAACACGTTTGAAGCTTTCTTT. Full variable domain (outside the CDR3, taken from reference TRBV5-5 and TRBJ1-1): DAGVTQSPTHLIKTRGQQVTLRCSPISGHKSVSWYQQVLGQGPQFIFQYYEKEERGRGNFPDRFSARQFPNYSSELNVNALLLGDSALYLCASSLDVDNTFEAFFGQGTRLTVV.

In this sample, this clone turned up a few times. This chain connects TRBV27 to TRBJ2-3; possibly TRBD2 for D (5 bases). Per the germline V gene, CDR1 is MNHEY and CDR2 is SMNVEV (reference sequence). The V end was cut by 3 bases, the J end by 1 base, with 11 bases between. The CDR3 sequence is 15 residues long. The CDR3 reads CASSLRATRTDTQYF. The CDR3 DNA is TGTGCCAGCAGTTTGAGGGCTACACGCACAGATACGCAGTATTTT.

This chain joins TRBV6-5 and TRBJ2-1; 9 bases line up with TRBD2. V dropped 1 base and J dropped 5; count of bases not matched to a gene: 6. Germline lookup yields CDR1 MNHEY and CDR2 SVGAGI. The CDR3 runs 16 residues. In DNA form, the CDR3 reads TGTGCCAGCAGTTACTATAGTAGCGGGAGTAACAATGAGCAGTTCTTC. This encodes CASSYYSSGSNNEQFF.

The chain links TRBV27 to TRBJ2-1; 7 nucleotides line up with TRBD2. Germline V gene lookup returns CDR1 MNHEY and CDR2 SMNVEV (reference sequence). The CDR3 is 15 amino acids. The trim removed 4 bases at V and 0 bases at J, leaving 3 bases unmatched. CDR3 nucleotides: TGTGCCAGCAGTTCAAGGACTAGCTCCTACAATGAGCAGTTCTTC. Protein sequence: CASSSRTSSYNEQFF.